The rows below give T cell receptor beta chains drawn from one sample of a study of brain T cells in children with intractable seizures. Assay used: immunoSEQ multiplex PCR; TCRdb lists only in-frame clones, some missing. This table holds roughly 69,000 clones, about 96% found once. Here the sequenced sample was peripheral blood, taken at surgery. These receptors originate from a boy in the first two years of life with focal cortical dysplasia and intractable seizures. CDR3s include the opening cysteine and the closing phenylalanine or tryptophan. The D gene is left open where the match is weak. Not all rows give a size; the values are once, few, many and, for expanded clones, a class.

cdr3_aa: CASSLGTGGSNQPQHF
cdr3_nt: TGTGCCAGCAGCTTAGGGACAGGGGGGAGCAATCAGCCCCAGCATTTT
v_call: TRBV7-9
d_call: TRBD1
clone_size: -
j_call: TRBJ1-5

cdr3_aa: CASSLERQGEETF
cdr3_nt: TGTGCCAGCAGCTTAGAGCGGCAGGGGGAAGAGACCTTC
v_call: TRBV13
d_call: TRBD1
clone_size: -
j_call: TRBJ1-2

cdr3_aa: CASSLGLFDGGELFF
cdr3_nt: TGCGCCAGCAGCTTAGGGTTGTTCGACGGCGGGGAGCTGTTTTTT
v_call: TRBV5-1
d_call: -
clone_size: -
j_call: TRBJ2-2

cdr3_aa: CASSQDAGGHNEQFF
cdr3_nt: TGTGCCAGCAGCCAAGATGCAGGGGGGCACAATGAGCAGTTCTTC
v_call: TRBV4-2
d_call: -
clone_size: -
j_call: TRBJ2-1

cdr3_aa: CASSLELVRSSYNEQFF
cdr3_nt: TGTGCCAGCAGCTTAGAACTAGTCCGGAGCTCCTACAATGAGCAGTTCTTC
v_call: TRBV7-2
d_call: -
clone_size: once
j_call: TRBJ2-1

cdr3_aa: CATSRDPGRETQYF
cdr3_nt: TGTGCCACCAGCAGAGATCCAGGGAGGGAGACCCAGTACTTC
v_call: TRBV15
d_call: -
clone_size: -
j_call: TRBJ2-5

cdr3_aa: CAISPGTGGSFLHEQYF
cdr3_nt: TGTGCCATCAGTCCCGGGACAGGGGGCAGTTTTCTCCACGAGCAGTACTTC
v_call: TRBV10-3
d_call: TRBD1
clone_size: -
j_call: TRBJ2-7

cdr3_aa: CAITPGQGGSDTQYF
cdr3_nt: TGTGCCATCACCCCTGGACAGGGGGGCTCGGATACGCAGTATTTT
v_call: TRBV10-3
d_call: TRBD1
clone_size: once
j_call: TRBJ2-3

cdr3_aa: CASSSTGLTYNEQFF
cdr3_nt: TGTGCCAGCAGCTCCACAGGGCTCACCTACAATGAGCAGTTCTTC
v_call: TRBV7-9
d_call: -
clone_size: -
j_call: TRBJ2-1

cdr3_aa: CASSSGTTTPDYGYTF
cdr3_nt: TGTGCCAGCAGCTCCGGGACCACTACCCCCGATTATGGCTACACCTTC
v_call: TRBV11-2
d_call: -
clone_size: -
j_call: TRBJ1-2

cdr3_aa: CASSWGEYGYTF
cdr3_nt: TGCGCCAGCAGCTGGGGGGAATATGGCTACACCTTC
v_call: TRBV5-1
d_call: -
clone_size: -
j_call: TRBJ1-2

cdr3_aa: CASSQDSSGGNTEAFF
cdr3_nt: TGCGCCAGCAGCCAAGATAGCTCCGGCGGAAACACTGAAGCTTTCTTT
v_call: TRBV4-3
d_call: -
clone_size: -
j_call: TRBJ1-1

cdr3_aa: CASSLNPYGDTQYF
cdr3_nt: TGTGCCAGCAGCTTAAATCCGTATGGGGATACGCAGTATTTT
v_call: TRBV7-3
d_call: -
clone_size: -
j_call: TRBJ2-3

cdr3_aa: CASSPLPGGGTYEQYF
cdr3_nt: TGCGCCAGCAGCCCCCTTCCCGGGGGGGGAACCTACGAGCAGTACTTC
v_call: TRBV4-1
d_call: TRBD2
clone_size: -
j_call: TRBJ2-7

cdr3_aa: CASSPRGAGSNQPQHF
cdr3_nt: TGTGCCAGCAGCCCCCGGGGGGCCGGTAGCAATCAGCCCCAGCATTTT
v_call: TRBV5-8
d_call: -
clone_size: once
j_call: TRBJ1-5

cdr3_aa: CASSQDTSTDTQYF
cdr3_nt: TGTGCCAGCAGCCAGGACACTAGCACAGATACGCAGTATTTT
v_call: TRBV3-1/TRBV3-2
d_call: -
clone_size: once
j_call: TRBJ2-3

cdr3_aa: CSVEFGTGAAYEQYF
cdr3_nt: TGCAGCGTTGAGTTTGGGACAGGGGCGGCCTACGAGCAGTACTTC
v_call: TRBV29-1
d_call: TRBD1
clone_size: -
j_call: TRBJ2-7

cdr3_aa: CASSPNQNLAKNIQYF
cdr3_nt: TGTGCCAGCAGCCCGAACCAGAACCTAGCCAAAAACATTCAGTACTTC
v_call: TRBV5-5
d_call: -
clone_size: -
j_call: TRBJ2-4

cdr3_aa: CASSLRGQETQYF
cdr3_nt: TGTGCCAGCAGCCTCCGAGGGCAAGAGACCCAGTACTTC
v_call: TRBV5-4
d_call: -
clone_size: -
j_call: TRBJ2-5

cdr3_aa: CASPRGLLGNEQFF
cdr3_nt: TGTGCCAGCCCCCGGGGACTCCTTGGGAATGAGCAGTTCTTC
v_call: TRBV2
d_call: -
clone_size: -
j_call: TRBJ2-1

cdr3_aa: CASRPKQAVNYGYTF
cdr3_nt: TGTGCCAGCAGGCCAAAACAGGCGGTAAACTATGGCTACACCTTC
v_call: TRBV7-9
d_call: -
clone_size: -
j_call: TRBJ1-2

cdr3_aa: CASSVDFSNTGELFF
cdr3_nt: TGTGCCAGCAGTGTAGACTTCTCGAACACCGGGGAGCTGTTTTTT
v_call: TRBV25-1
d_call: -
clone_size: -
j_call: TRBJ2-2

cdr3_aa: CASSQVLISPLHF
cdr3_nt: TGTGCCAGCAGCCAAGTCCTAATTTCACCCCTCCACTTT
v_call: TRBV14
d_call: -
clone_size: -
j_call: TRBJ1-6

cdr3_aa: CASSLERLAGSYEQYF
cdr3_nt: TGTGCCAGCAGCTTAGAGCGTCTAGCGGGCTCCTACGAGCAGTACTTC
v_call: TRBV7-8
d_call: TRBD2
clone_size: -
j_call: TRBJ2-7

cdr3_aa: CASSVVGITNTGELFF
cdr3_nt: TGTGCCAGCAGCGTAGTCGGGATTACGAACACCGGGGAGCTGTTTTTT
v_call: TRBV9
d_call: -
clone_size: -
j_call: TRBJ2-2

cdr3_aa: CASGGSGEETQYF
cdr3_nt: TGTGCCAGCGGCGGTAGCGGGGAAGAGACCCAGTACTTC
v_call: TRBV2
d_call: TRBD2
clone_size: -
j_call: TRBJ2-5

cdr3_aa: CASRRTREDEQFF
cdr3_nt: TGTGCCAGCCGACGCACGAGGGAGGATGAGCAGTTCTTC
v_call: TRBV6-5
d_call: -
clone_size: -
j_call: TRBJ2-1

cdr3_aa: CATRAGGPEQYF
cdr3_nt: TGTGCCACCCGAGCGGGGGGGCCCGAGCAGTACTTC
v_call: TRBV27
d_call: TRBD2
clone_size: -
j_call: TRBJ2-7

cdr3_aa: CASSNKVGVGNQPQHF
cdr3_nt: TGTGCCAGCAGCAATAAGGTGGGGGTGGGCAATCAGCCCCAGCATTTT
v_call: TRBV6-6
d_call: -
clone_size: -
j_call: TRBJ1-5

cdr3_aa: CASSDRGQNTDTQYF
cdr3_nt: TGTGCCAGCAGTGACAGGGGCCAAAACACAGATACGCAGTATTTT
v_call: TRBV6-4
d_call: -
clone_size: -
j_call: TRBJ2-3

cdr3_aa: CASSPEVRGTDTQYF
cdr3_nt: TGTGCCAGCAGCCCCGAGGTGCGGGGCACAGATACGCAGTATTTT
v_call: TRBV6-5
d_call: -
clone_size: -
j_call: TRBJ2-3

cdr3_aa: CASSQDRGDGEQFF
cdr3_nt: TGTGCCAGCAGTCAGGACAGGGGAGACGGTGAGCAGTTCTTC
v_call: TRBV7-3
d_call: TRBD1
clone_size: -
j_call: TRBJ2-1

cdr3_aa: CASSGTEGETQYF
cdr3_nt: TGTGCCAGTAGTGGGACGGAGGGGGAGACCCAGTACTTC
v_call: TRBV19
d_call: -
clone_size: -
j_call: TRBJ2-5

cdr3_aa: CASSGQETQYF
cdr3_nt: TGTGCCAGCAGCGGTCAAGAGACCCAGTACTTC
v_call: TRBV6-6
d_call: -
clone_size: -
j_call: TRBJ2-5

cdr3_aa: CASSDQAGKNTEAFF
cdr3_nt: TGCGCCAGCAGTGATCAGGCAGGGAAGAACACTGAAGCTTTCTTT
v_call: TRBV10-1
d_call: -
clone_size: once
j_call: TRBJ1-1

cdr3_aa: CASSLDGGSGYTF
cdr3_nt: TGCGCCAGCAGCTTGGATGGGGGGAGTGGCTACACCTTC
v_call: TRBV5-1
d_call: -
clone_size: -
j_call: TRBJ1-2

cdr3_aa: CASSPPGQGPMQYF
cdr3_nt: TGTGCCAGCTCACCACCGGGACAGGGCCCTATGCAGTACTTC
v_call: TRBV18
d_call: TRBD1
clone_size: few
j_call: TRBJ2-7

cdr3_aa: CASSLSAGGYNEQFF
cdr3_nt: TGTGCCAGCAGCCTTTCGGCGGGAGGTTACAATGAGCAGTTCTTC
v_call: TRBV7-2
d_call: TRBD2
clone_size: -
j_call: TRBJ2-1

cdr3_aa: CASSSIYRDYYQPQHF
cdr3_nt: TGTGCCAGCAGCTCTATTTACAGGGATTACTATCAGCCCCAGCATTTT
v_call: TRBV5-5
d_call: -
clone_size: -
j_call: TRBJ1-5

cdr3_aa: CASSETAGTDMLRYTF
cdr3_nt: TGTGCCAGCAGTGAAACCGCCGGGACGGATATGTTACGCTACACCTTC
v_call: TRBV6-4
d_call: -
clone_size: -
j_call: TRBJ1-2

cdr3_aa: CASSPLMASHTEAFF
cdr3_nt: TGTGCCAGCTCACCACTGATGGCAAGCCACACTGAAGCTTTCTTT
v_call: TRBV18
d_call: -
clone_size: -
j_call: TRBJ1-1

cdr3_aa: CASSLFTSGGAISETQYF
cdr3_nt: TGCGCCAGCAGCTTGTTTACTAGCGGGGGGGCAATATCGGAGACCCAGTACTTC
v_call: TRBV5-1
d_call: TRBD2
clone_size: -
j_call: TRBJ2-5

cdr3_aa: CASSRPGQGLYEQYF
cdr3_nt: TGTGCCAGCAGTCGCCCGGGACAGGGACTTTACGAGCAGTACTTC
v_call: TRBV7-2
d_call: TRBD1
clone_size: -
j_call: TRBJ2-7

cdr3_aa: CASSLQGDYEQYF
cdr3_nt: TGTGCCAGCAGTTTACAGGGGGACTACGAGCAGTACTTC
v_call: TRBV12-3/TRBV12-4
d_call: TRBD1
clone_size: once
j_call: TRBJ2-7

cdr3_aa: CASSIGPGNYEQYF
cdr3_nt: TGTGCCAGTAGTATAGGTCCGGGCAACTACGAGCAGTACTTC
v_call: TRBV19
d_call: -
clone_size: -
j_call: TRBJ2-7

cdr3_aa: CASSLTGQESEQYF
cdr3_nt: TGTGCCAGCAGCTTGACAGGGCAGGAATCCGAGCAGTACTTC
v_call: TRBV5-4
d_call: -
clone_size: few
j_call: TRBJ2-7

cdr3_aa: CASSQVPNTGELFF
cdr3_nt: TGTGCCAGCAGCCAAGTACCGAACACCGGGGAGCTGTTTTTT
v_call: TRBV3-1/TRBV3-2
d_call: -
clone_size: -
j_call: TRBJ2-2

cdr3_aa: CASSQGLPSYEQYF
cdr3_nt: TGTGCCAGCAGCCAAGGACTACCTTCCTACGAGCAGTACTTC
v_call: TRBV4-2
d_call: -
clone_size: -
j_call: TRBJ2-7

cdr3_aa: CASSYSGGGPETQYF
cdr3_nt: TGTGCCAGCAGTTACTCAGGGGGGGGCCCCGAGACCCAGTACTTC
v_call: TRBV6-5
d_call: -
clone_size: -
j_call: TRBJ2-5

cdr3_aa: CASWGALDYGYTF
cdr3_nt: TGTGCCAGCTGGGGGGCTCTCGACTATGGCTACACCTTC
v_call: TRBV27
d_call: -
clone_size: -
j_call: TRBJ1-2

cdr3_aa: CASSQDPPGSGNTIYF
cdr3_nt: TGTGCCAGCAGCCAAGACCCCCCCGGGTCCGGAAACACCATATATTTT
v_call: TRBV4-2
d_call: -
clone_size: -
j_call: TRBJ1-3

cdr3_aa: CASGLVLSRAINEQFF
cdr3_nt: TGTGCTAGTGGTTTGGTACTTTCCAGGGCCATAAATGAGCAGTTCTTC
v_call: TRBV12-5
d_call: -
clone_size: -
j_call: TRBJ2-1